This TCR beta chain stems from a study of blood T cell repertoires in COVID-19. Study-wide background: There were acute and convalescent COVID-19 samples, and they came from the United States, Italy and Spain.

As processed by the authors: Counts of nucleated cells, estimated from reference gene primer amplification, were obtained. Sequenced by immunoSEQ multiplex PCR; TCRdb stores in-frame clones only, minus some. V and J calls and clone size are copied from that table; D and trimming were computed from the DNA. The data hold about 190,000 clones, with around 82% observed a single time. The length of the CDR3 is 17 residues. Per the germline V gene, CDR1 is MNHNS and CDR2 is SASEGT. With 3 bases removed from V and 0 bases from J, the gap between germline ends came to 17 bases. Adults between roughly 18 and 95 years of age took part from 24 US areas. Participants reported their clinical history, and cohort assignment relied on those reports. This clone was seen only once.

Input material: PBMCs or T cells enriched from blood (not recorded which). The source is a woman aged 45 to 65 with acute COVID-19. The chain joins TRBV6-1 to TRBJ1-1; TRBD1 might be the D (6 bases). For the CDR3, the DNA is TGTGCCAGCAGTGAGCCAACCGGGGACAAGATGAACACTGAAGCTTTCTTT. Its protein is CASSEPTGDKMNTEAFF.